Listed below are T cell receptor delta chains from one sample, sequenced in a study of gamma-delta T cells after stem cell transplantation. TCRdb re-called the RT-PCR reads with CATT. The data hold about 1,600 delta-chain clones, with 48% observed a single time. Sequencing was performed on gamma-delta T cells. These receptor sequences come from a human donor. It is not recorded whose cells these are; they may come from a transplant donor. Each CDR3 is given with its conserved first and last residue. The D gene is left open where the match is weak.

v_call d_call cdr3_aa
TRDV2 TRDD3 CACDTVGVWGIPSSYDTDKLIF
TRDV2 TRDD3 CACDTMGDTRPDKLIF
TRDV2 . CACDLVAPKPLTDKLIF
TRDV2 TRDD3 CACDPLWGDRDKLIF
TRDV2 TRDD3 CACDPLLGATLTAQLFF
TRDV2 TRDD3 CACDILGDTRDKLIF
TRDV2 . CACDSLGLGTDKLIF
TRDV2 TRDD3 CACDSMLVLGDTHTDKLIF
TRDV2 TRDD3 CACDRMGDTTDKLIF
TRDV2 TRDD3 CACDLAGGISSWDTRQMFF
TRDV2 TRDD3 CACDVLGDMTDKLIF
TRDV2 TRDD3 CACDTVGEGHKLIF
TRDV2 . CACDTVEFAGAHTDKLIF
TRDV2 . CACDPWGQYTDKLIF
TRDV2 . CACDTVLKQRVDTDKLIF
TRDV2 TRDD3 CACDLVGDNTDKLIF
TRDV2 TRDD3 CACDRVLGNVSWDTRQMFF
TRDV2 . CACDEVGPGHKLIF
TRDV2 TRDD3 CACDTILGDRLARFWDKLIF
TRDV2 TRDD3 CACDSLLGDNTDKLIF
TRDV2 TRDD3 CACDSVGGGYDTDKLIF
TRDV2 TRDD3 CACDTLVSGDTAGGTDKLIF
TRDV2 TRDD3 CACDPLLGDTELIF
TRDV2 TRDD3 CACDMVTGGRYTDKLIF
TRDV2 TRDD3 CACDTLTGGYAGLNTDKLIF
TRDV2 TRDD3 CACDTVGGDTYRDTDKLIF
TRDV2 TRDD3 CACLPLGDTHKLIF
TRDV2 TRDD3 CACDTSWGISSWDTRQMFF
TRDV2 TRDD3 CACDTLGGYTDKLIF
TRDV2 . CACDTLGINTDKLIF
TRDV2 . CACDTWGNTDKLIF
TRDV2 . CACDTVGPRGTRDKLIF
TRDV2 . CACDIVGAYTDKLIF
TRDV2 TRDD3 CACDTVGGYSFGLIF
TRDV2 TRDD3 CACDTADVPGGSSGKLIF
TRDV2 TRDD3 CACDLVGDTRGIDKLIF
TRDV2 TRDD3 CACDPLGDTHKLIF
TRDV2 TRDD3 CACVSLGDTDKLIF
TRDV2 . CACDSISADKLIF
TRDV2 TRDD3 CACDTILLGDTVSSWDTRQMFF
TRDV2 TRDD3 CACDVLGDTTDKLIF
TRDV2 . CACDTAFTGRTDKLIF
TRDV2 . CACDTLLYTDKLIF
TRDV2 TRDD3 CACDTANGGYRYTDKLIF
TRDV2 TRDD3 CACDTLGDTGTDKLIF
TRDV2 TRDD3 CACDSLLGDKYTDKLIF
TRDV2 TRDD3 CACDILGEHTDKLIF
TRDV2 TRDD3 CACDRLGDLNLKSSDKLIF
TRDV2 TRDD3 CACDTMGDSSLGVTWDTRQMFF
TRDV2 . CACDTLTGITDKLIF
TRDV2 TRDD3 CACDTVGGRTDKLIF
TRDV2 TRDD3 CACDPLLGDTGGPKTDKLIF
TRDV2 TRDD3 CACDTLTGGSLTDKLIF
TRDV2 TRDD3 CACDTVGGGYADKLIF
TRDV2 TRDD3 CACDTVAGGYAQTDKLIF
TRDV2 . CACDTLDPSLTINTDKLIF
TRDV2 TRDD3 CACVPLGVRGNTDKLIF
TRDV2 . CACDLTGIGSHELIF
TRDV2 TRDD3 CACDSADPGDPYTDKLIF